The sequence of this T cell receptor (beta chain) was determined in a study of blood T cell repertoires in COVID-19. Study-wide background: Sites in the United States, Italy and Spain provided acute and convalescent COVID-19 samples. Sources were T cells, B-cell-depleted T cells, or PBMCs; the material itself was cDNA or gDNA.

There are 18 residues in the CDR3. Germline trimming cut 1 base from V and 1 base from J; bases unmatched to any gene: 9. From germline, CDR1 is SSHAT and CDR2 FNYEAQ (reference sequence). During active infection, Seattle patients enrolled and were then monitored through disease. In the original analysis: Reference gene primer amplification yielded estimated nucleated cell counts. Repertoires were generated with immunoSEQ multiplex PCR, while TCRdb's copy carries only in-frame clones and drops some. The V and J calls and clone size were taken over from that table, and D and trimming were inferred from the DNA. This table has 150,000 to 200,000 clones, about 85% appearing once.

Material for sequencing was peripheral blood. The chain combines TRBV7-7 with TRBJ2-5; TRBD1 matches at 10 bases. The TCR was taken from a woman between 50 and 59 years old with COVID-19, enrolled during active disease. The CDR3 coding sequence is TGTGCCAGCAGCTTAGGCGGTCGGACAGGGGGGTTCCAAGAGACCCAGTACTTC. Encoded protein: CASSLGGRTGGFQETQYF.